This paragraph covers one T cell receptor beta chain sequence. The antigen remains undetermined. The sample comes from a study of T cell responses to AZD1222 COVID-19 vaccine. Study-level points and caveats: All repertoire sampling was performed exclusively after the peak T cell response.

The germline V gene has CDR1 SEHNR and CDR2 FQNEAQ (reference sequence). The CDR3 consists of 15 residues. V gave up 6 bases and J gave up 4 bases; unmatched junction bases: 8. TCRdb keeps only in-frame clones here, not all; method: immunoSEQ multiplex PCR. Of 120,000 to 150,000 clones detected, more than 70% appear once; the ten largest clones hold around 15%. The V gene is TRBV7-9, the J gene TRBJ2-3, with 9 nucleotides matching TRBD2. This TCR derives from an adult in good health. The sample in question was peripheral blood, obtained on day 0 of AZD1222 vaccination. CDR3 region: CASRMGGGAADTQYF. CDR3 nucleotides: TGTGCCAGCAGGATGGGCGGGGGGGCCGCAGATACGCAGTATTTT.